This T cell receptor beta chain appears in the sequencing data of a study of tumor-infiltrating lymphocytes in primary liver carcinoma (dated by TCRdb to the late 2010s). Concerning the study at large: Of the five patients, three men and two women aged 30 to 69 years, four had hepatocellular carcinoma and one had combined HCC and intrahepatic cholangiocarcinoma. TCRbeta repertoire sequencing, expression microarrays and whole-exome sequencing were combined in the study across five regions of each liver tumor, with adjacent normal tissue and blood also included. High reproducibility was observed for the technical replicate repertoires, with mean shared-clone rates approximately 0.9 and correlation coefficients above 0.95. To link TCRbeta repertoire diversity with the local molecular phenotype, the roughly 23 tumor region samples were profiled using Agilent mRNA microarrays. A total of roughly 35 specimens from 5 patients, comprising some 25 tumor regions, 5 adjacent noncancerous liver tissues and 5 peripheral blood samples, were covered by TCRbeta repertoire sequencing. The five patients had tumors of stage T1-T3 N0M0, with maximum diameters ranging from 4.2 to 10 cm. Each sample produced about 3.65 to 7.13 million productive TCRbeta reads, and read depth showed no significant difference between tissue types.

Overall study outcomes, separate from this receptor: A significantly larger repertoire fraction was made up by the top 250 clones in tumors than in blood (p = 0.039). With just five patients in the study, the authors point out that the findings should be validated in a larger study. Comparison of CD4+ and CD8+ T cell repertoires was precluded by the use of bulk unsorted samples. Repertoire overlap was found to be higher between tumor regions (mean roughly 36%) than between tumor-adjacent (around 17%) or tumor-blood (about 14%) pairs, consistent with antigen-driven expansion. Only the TCR beta chain was sequenced, so true repertoire diversity is likely underestimated because unpaired alpha chains were not captured. Only roughly 7-24% of top clones appeared in all five regions of a tumor, which suggests that tumor-infiltrating T cells are spatially heterogeneous.

For this clonotype: What this receptor recognizes is not known. One end of the junction does not line up with germline, which may come from a read error.

Total RNA and DNA were co-extracted from about 20-30 mg of bulk tissue with the AllPrep DNA/RNA mini kit, without cell sorting. Surgical resection was performed in China between November 2015 and early 2016 on roughly 5 patients with histopathologically diagnosed primary liver carcinoma. Patients had chronic HBV infection and were treatment-naive at sampling. Each tumor was sampled at five spatially separated regions: the tumor centre plus the superior, inferior, left-lateral and right-lateral poles. Histological examination found more than 75% viable tumor cells in every tumor sample. Each fresh piece of tumor and adjacent tissue was cut in two, with one half stored in RNAlater at -80 degrees C and the other half sent for histology. A constant-region primer and ProtoScript II reverse transcriptase were used to reverse-transcribe TCRbeta-specific cDNA from roughly 500 ng total RNA. Construction of the TCRbeta libraries relied on three nested rounds of multiplex PCR, following a slightly modified ARM-PCR procedure. Each of the first two PCR rounds ran for approximately 11 cycles using multiplex TRBV1-TRBV30 forward primers together with a Cbeta reverse primer. A final 25-cycle PCR with Deep VentR polymerase added sample barcodes and Illumina adapters. Amplicons of 200-500 bp were gel-purified with a QIAquick gel extraction kit before sequencing. TCRbeta amplicons were sequenced on an Illumina HiSeq 2500 with 250-bp paired-end reads. Under the source paper's analysis protocol: To recover full CDR3 sequences, reads were quality-trimmed using Trimmomatic v0.33 and paired reads were then merged using FLASH v1.2.11. V, D and J germline segments were assigned to the rearranged TCRbeta sequences by MiGEC v1.2.1b. Clonotype statistics and Shannon-Wiener diversity indices were computed with VDJtools v1.0.0. Except for diversity analysis, only each sample's 250 most abundant clonotypes were used in subsequent analyses to reduce sampling bias. TCRdb reprocessing: public reads trimmed at Q25 with fastp, clones called with MiXCR, in-frame beta chains kept. CDR3 protein sequences are deduplicated, and each keeps its most common genes and DNA. TCRdb, not the authors, supplied the V and J calls. A total of 95,000 to 150,000 distinct CDR3 sequences appear in this sample, under 65% of them only once. Together, the top ten hold 8.4% of the sample.

Counted from cysteine to phenylalanine, this CDR3 has 14 amino acids. CDR3 DNA only is kept here, 42 bases in frame from base 1. The CDR1 and CDR2 encoded by the germline V gene are MDHEN and SYDVKM. The chain was built from TRBV28 and TRBJ2-7; TRBD1 agrees with 7 junctional bases. The sample comprised liver tumor tissue from sampling region 3. The label giving this sample's cell subset or site can be read as: tumor region T3, left-lateral pole. This TCR came from a woman aged 55 to 70 with primary liver carcinoma and hepatitis B virus infection. The base sequence is TGTGCCAACAGTTCGACAGGGTGCTTCGAGGAGCAGTACTTC. It is translated as CANSSTGCFEEQYF.